This T cell receptor (beta chain) appears in the sequencing data of a study of T-cell memory formation after mild COVID-19 (dated by TCRdb to about 2021). About the investigation overall: TCR sequence clusters from the two donors were found to be largely donor specific. Longitudinal TCRalpha and TCRbeta repertoire sequencing tracked T-cell clones expanding and contracting after mild COVID-19 in a couple of donors. The cohort comprised two young, previously healthy adult volunteers, one female and one male.

Ficoll-Paque density gradient centrifugation was used to isolate PBMCs. CDR1 and CDR2 are read off the germline V gene (reference sequence) as SGHKS and YYEKEE. Counted from cysteine to phenylalanine, this CDR3 has 16 amino acids. The retained sequence is limited to the CDR3, 48 bases, with the frame set at the first base. V is shortened by 0 bases, J by 1 base, and the region joining them spans 11 bases. This clonotype appeared a few times. The antigen it recognizes is unknown. No base quality information exists; no much larger clone differs at one position. On the study overall, not on this receptor specifically: SARS-CoV-2 specificity was not confirmed for the second-wave clones peaking on day 37. Only a couple of mild cases were covered in the study, and larger cohorts including severe cases with pre-infection samples were considered necessary. From day 15 to 85, contracting clones showed balanced CD4/CD8 phenotypes, whereas a second wave of clones that expanded from day 15 to 37 leaned towards CD4+. Some responding clones were found in pre-infection memory, which suggests that pre-existing cross-reactive memory T cells took part in the SARS-CoV-2 response. Contracting CD4+ clones were found mainly in CM and EM memory subsets, while CD8+ clones were enriched in EMRA.

For sequencing, an Illumina NovaSeq 6000 was employed. TCRalpha and TCRbeta cDNA libraries were built by 5'RACE with constant-segment primers, adding sample barcodes and unique molecular identifiers. RNA was extracted from every sample with Trizol reagent. Libraries were amplified in two PCR steps, with a second sample barcode and Illumina TruSeq adapters added in the second step. Sequencing of libraries was performed on an Illumina NovaSeq with 2 x 150 bp paired-end reads. The paper's data handling went like this. With migec v1.2.7, reads were demultiplexed and then collapsed into UMI-guided consensus sequences. Using mixcr v2.1.11, the UMI consensuses were aligned to TRA and TRB V and J templates and assembled into clonotypes. A clonotype was counted as expanded or contracted only if both edgeR and NoisET called the change significant, with noise models trained on biological replicates. For edgeR calls, a false discovery rate-adjusted p below 0.01 and a log2 fold-change threshold of 1 were applied. As an exploratory analysis of dynamics, max-normalized trajectories of the 1000 most abundant clonotypes were examined with PCA combined with hierarchical clustering. Separately sequenced CD4+ and CD8+ repertoires were used to assign a CD4 or CD8 phenotype to each responding clone. The raw public reads went through TCRdb reprocessing: fastp at Q25, MiXCR clone calling, in-frame beta chains kept. Records with the same CDR3 protein are collapsed into one entry carrying the most frequent genes and DNA. These V and J calls rely on TCRdb rather than the paper's analysis. Counted in this sample were fewer than 550,000 distinct CDR3 sequences; around 19% of them appeared once. The ten top clones hold approximately 8.1% of the sample.

The origin of this receptor is an adult woman who had mild COVID-19 (a few samples of this study predate the infection). The sample titles of this study are shuffled in the database, so cell type and time point are left out; the donor was told from shared clones. Sequencing was done on a sample of PBMCs or a T cell subset sorted from them (not recorded which). The chain links TRBV5-5 with TRBJ2-4; TRBD2 is possibly the D segment (6 matching bases). At the DNA level, the sequence is TGTGCCAGCAGCTTGGGGCTAGCGTCGGCCAAAAACATTCAGTACTTC. The translation is CASSLGLASAKNIQYF.